This TCR beta chain was retrieved from a study of TIL therapy for anti-PD-1-resistant metastatic lung cancer. This clone appeared a single time. Sequencing used immunoSEQ v3. Assay: immunoSEQ multiplex PCR; the TCRdb copy retains only in-frame clones and omits some. The sample lists roughly 92,000 clones; under 70% were seen once. Documented time point: pre-treatment sample, taken before nivolumab and TIL therapy. Tumor tissue came from excised metastases, mostly pleural nodules or supraclavicular lymph nodes. This TCR was sampled from a person aged 25-80 years with non-small cell lung cancer. This specimen consisted of tumor tissue, obtained at baseline.

CDR3 amino acids: CASSPLSGFSLEQYF. CDR3 DNA sequence: TGCGCCAGCAGCCCCCTCTCGGGGTTTTCCCTCGAGCAGTACTTC. This sequence joins TRBV5-1 and TRBJ2-7, with D possibly TRBD2 on 5 matching bases. Germline CDR1 SGHRS, CDR2 YFSETQ. Trimming shortened V by 4 bases and J by 6 bases, and 20 bases separated the two germline ends. The CDR3 extends over 15 amino acids.